This T cell receptor (beta chain) was obtained from a study of blood T cell repertoires in COVID-19. On the study more broadly: Donors in the United States, Italy and Spain gave samples during acute or convalescent COVID-19. The analysed material was cDNA or gDNA that came from T cells, B-cell-depleted T cells, or PBMCs.

Under the authors' procedure: Estimated nucleated cell counts came from reference gene primer amplification. Produced via immunoSEQ multiplex PCR; TCRdb's table is partial and in-frame only. The DNA was the basis for D and trimming; V, J and clone size are from that table. The sample shows roughly 110,000 clones, approximately 86% of them seen only once. Trimming removed 5 bases from V and 5 bases from J; junction bases left unmatched: 15. CDR1 is LGHNT, CDR2 FRNRAP, per germline. The CDR3 length is 18 residues. The sequence derives from a man aged 35-49 years with acute or convalescent COVID-19. The material sequenced was peripheral blood. The gene calls are TRBV12-5 and TRBJ2-2; 9 nucleotides align to TRBD1. The CDR3 reads CASGPPTPGQGRTGELFF. The CDR3 DNA follows: TGTGCTAGTGGTCCTCCCACCCCGGGACAGGGACGGACCGGGGAGCTGTTTTTT.